These T cell receptor beta chains were read from a single sample in a study of blood T cells in healthy people across ages. Each CDR3 protein gets one entry after TCRdb re-called the 5' RACE reads with MiXCR. Of about 1.1 million distinct CDR3 sequences listed, around two fifths were seen once; the top ten hold about an eighth. The sample was blood. The origin of the receptors is a man between 18 and 35 years old in good health. The CDR3 runs from the conserved cysteine through the conserved F or W. The order of the fields is CDR3 length, V gene, D gene, J gene, clone size, CDR3 protein, CDR3 DNA. A D gene is named only where the DNA matches it firmly. The size entry is marked missing in some rows and otherwise reads once, few, many or a size class.

length: 13; V: TRBV7-3; D: TRBD1; J: TRBJ1-1; size: -; CDR3: CASSHKTGGEAFF; DNA: TGTGCCAGCAGTCATAAGACAGGGGGTGAGGCTTTCTTT
length: 17; V: TRBV6-2/TRBV6-3; D: -; J: TRBJ1-5; size: few; CDR3: CASSPNRAPGENQPQHF; DNA: TGTGCCAGCAGTCCAAACCGGGCCCCCGGTGAGAATCAGCCCCAGCATTTT
length: 17; V: TRBV27; D: TRBD1; J: TRBJ1-6; size: -; CDR3: CASSVVRDRGRNSPLHF; DNA: TGTGCCAGCAGTGTTGTCCGGGACAGGGGGCGTAATTCACCCCTCCACTTT
length: 16; V: TRBV12-3/TRBV12-4; D: TRBD1; J: TRBJ2-3; size: many; CDR3: CASSSGTGGDSDTQYF; DNA: TGTGCCAGCAGTTCAGGGACAGGGGGCGATTCAGATACGCAGTATTTT
length: 15; V: TRBV18; D: TRBD2; J: TRBJ2-3; size: -; CDR3: CASSPGRELTDTQYF; DNA: TGTGCCAGCTCACCAGGGCGGGAGCTCACAGATACGCAGTATTTT
length: 14; V: TRBV14; D: TRBD1; J: TRBJ2-2; size: -; CDR3: CASSPFDRAGELFF; DNA: TGTGCCAGCAGCCCCTTCGACAGGGCCGGGGAGCTGTTTTTT
length: 16; V: TRBV7-9; D: -; J: TRBJ1-2; size: -; CDR3: CASTQLLRNSNYGYTF; DNA: TGTGCCAGCACCCAATTACTCAGAAATTCTAACTATGGCTACACCTTC
length: 13; V: TRBV20-1; D: TRBD1; J: TRBJ1-1; size: -; CDR3: CSAAEGAATEAFF; DNA: TGCAGTGCTGCCGAGGGGGCGGCCACTGAAGCTTTCTTT
length: 17; V: TRBV13; D: TRBD2; J: TRBJ2-3; size: few; CDR3: CASSLRAGGRSTDTQYF; DNA: TGTGCCAGCAGCTTAAGGGCGGGGGGGCGCAGCACAGATACGCAGTATTTT
length: 15; V: TRBV28; D: -; J: TRBJ1-2; size: -; CDR3: CASSFLLAGLVGYTF; DNA: TGTGCCAGCAGTTTCTTGCTGGCCGGGCTCGTAGGCTACACCTTC
length: 15; V: TRBV18; D: -; J: TRBJ2-2; size: -; CDR3: CASSPQGSNTGELFF; DNA: TGTGCCAGCTCACCACAGGGGTCCAACACCGGGGAGCTGTTTTTT
length: 15; V: TRBV6-2/TRBV6-3; D: TRBD2; J: TRBJ2-3; size: few; CDR3: CARPRGLADTDTQYF; DNA: TGTGCCAGACCCCGTGGGCTAGCGGACACAGATACGCAGTATTTT
length: 19; V: TRBV6-5; D: -; J: TRBJ2-2; size: -; CDR3: CASSYLEWTETANTGELFF; DNA: TGTGCCAGCAGTTACCTAGAGTGGACGGAGACCGCGAACACCGGGGAGCTGTTTTTT
length: 14; V: TRBV28; D: TRBD1; J: TRBJ2-1; size: few; CDR3: CASGTGSFYNEQFF; DNA: TGTGCCAGCGGGACAGGGAGTTTCTACAATGAGCAGTTCTTC
length: 16; V: TRBV9; D: -; J: TRBJ1-2; size: -; CDR3: CASSASQEGRNYGYTF; DNA: TGTGCCAGCAGCGCCAGCCAGGAAGGGAGGAACTATGGCTACACCTTC
length: 11; V: TRBV6-2/TRBV6-3; D: -; J: TRBJ1-1; size: -; CDR3: CARESGTEAFF; DNA: TGTGCCAGGGAATCCGGGACTGAAGCTTTCTTT
length: 14; V: TRBV28; D: -; J: TRBJ1-1; size: -; CDR3: CASRLDGMNTEAFF; DNA: TGTGCCAGCAGACTGGACGGAATGAACACTGAAGCTTTCTTT
length: 15; V: TRBV6-6; D: -; J: TRBJ2-3; size: -; CDR3: CASSGGGGLKDTQYF; DNA: TGTGCCAGCAGCGGTGGAGGGGGGCTTAAAGATACGCAGTATTTT
length: 16; V: TRBV7-9; D: TRBD1; J: TRBJ2-7; size: -; CDR3: CASSLSGTGTFYEQYF; DNA: TGTGCCAGCAGCTTAAGTGGGACAGGAACTTTCTACGAGCAGTACTTC
length: 15; V: TRBV7-6; D: -; J: TRBJ2-2; size: -; CDR3: CASSTKAGKSRELFF; DNA: TGTGCCAGCAGCACCAAAGCAGGGAAGAGCAGGGAGCTGTTTTTT
length: 19; V: TRBV4-1; D: TRBD2; J: TRBJ2-1; size: few; CDR3: CASSQAGTSGAYSYNEQFF; DNA: TGCGCCAGCAGCCAAGCCGGGACTAGCGGGGCCTACTCCTACAATGAGCAGTTCTTC
length: 14; V: TRBV5-4; D: -; J: TRBJ2-7; size: few; CDR3: CASSLWAGFDEQYF; DNA: TGTGCCAGCAGCCTTTGGGCAGGGTTCGACGAGCAGTACTTC
length: 13; V: TRBV30; D: -; J: TRBJ1-2; size: few; CDR3: CAWRDTAFDGYTF; DNA: TGTGCCTGGAGGGACACGGCTTTTGATGGCTACACCTTC
length: 14; V: TRBV20-1; D: -; J: TRBJ1-2; size: -; CDR3: CSARDSGLVHGYTF; DNA: TGCAGTGCTAGAGATTCGGGGTTGGTGCATGGCTACACCTTC
length: 13; V: TRBV25-1; D: -; J: TRBJ1-2; size: -; CDR3: CASSGGLGYGYTF; DNA: TGCGCCAGCAGTGGGGGGCTCGGCTATGGCTACACCTTC
length: 11; V: TRBV30; D: -; J: TRBJ2-7; size: once; CDR3: CAWRLSYEQYF; DNA: TGTGCCTGGAGACTTTCCTACGAGCAGTACTTC